The present T cell receptor (beta chain) was sequenced within a study of T cells expressing NK-cell markers (dated by TCRdb to the early 2020s). Regarding the research as a whole: Fewer than ten donors provided sorted CD3+CD56+NKG2C+, CD3+CD56+NKG2C- and CD3+CD56-NKG2C+ T-cell subsets, whose TCR beta-chain repertoires were profiled. Of the eight sequenced donors, seven were found to be HCMV-seropositive and one was found to be HCMV-seronegative. Randomly selected healthy volunteers, three men and five women, were used as the eight sequenced donors. Illumina HiSeq 2000/2500, MiSeq or NextSeq was used to sequence libraries as 2 x 150 bp reads.

Taken from cysteine to phenylalanine, the CDR3 has 13 residues. No DNA sequence was recorded. Based on the germline V gene (reference sequence), the CDR1 and CDR2 sequences are SGHNT and YYREEE. As regards this clonotype: Its antigen target is currently unknown.

This sample was sequenced with an Illumina HiSeq 2000. 5'RACE template switching, by which a universal primer site and unique molecular identifiers were added, was used to make TCR beta cDNA libraries. cDNA synthesis was primed from the TCR beta constant segment and was followed by two successive PCR amplification steps. The authors processed their data as follows. Reads were demultiplexed and grouped by UMI with MIGEC, and clonotypes were assembled and quantified with MiTCR. To remove erroneous sequences, TCR cDNA sequences were retained only when supported by two or more reads. The tcR package was used for downstream repertoire analysis, and clonotypes were matched between fractions using CDR3 nucleotide sequence together with V segment. VDJmatch was used to annotate antigen specificity against VDJdb, with one amino acid substitution allowed in CDR3. The reads, reprocessed by TCRdb, yield one row per CDR3 protein sequence and no DNA. The V and J calls were determined by TCRdb, not by the authors. This sample's listing comprises about 380,000 distinct CDR3 sequences. Together, the top ten hold 5.2% of the sample.

HCMV serostatus was determined by detecting HCMV-specific IgG in serum with a commercial ELISA kit. Ficoll density gradient centrifugation was used to isolate peripheral blood mononuclear cells from blood. The full study reports these points: For about 6 donors, the dominant CD3+CD56+NKG2C+ clonotypes were among the top 10 CD8+ clonotypes and accounted for roughly 1.0-8% of CD8+ T cells. Those dominant clonotypes were again the most abundant among CD3+CD56-NKG2C+ cells in several donors, at roughly 28.3-60.1%. Whether the expanded NKG2C-expressing T cell clones were specific for HCMV antigens was left unclear.

The rearrangement combines TRBV5-4 with TRBJ2-1; there is no DNA to check the TCRdb D call of TRBD1. This TCR was recovered from a man aged 18 to 69 in good health. Sequencing input: blood T cells: a sorted CD56 or NKG2C T cell subset, CD4+ or CD8+ T cells, or bulk PBMC T cells (not recorded which). The CDR3 reads CASSSYRNNEQFF.